The rows below give T cell receptor beta chains drawn from one sample of a study of CD8 T cells in Susac syndrome. TCRdb redid the calling of the immunoSEQ multiplex PCR reads with MiXCR, one entry per CDR3 protein. The sample gives about 400,000 distinct CDR3 sequences, roughly 85% of which show up once; approximately 0.12% is in the top ten. Sequenced material: CD8+ T cells from PBMCs. These receptors originate from a human donor with multiple sclerosis. Each CDR3 is given with its conserved first and last residue. The D gene is left open where the match is weak. The listing skips clone size in some rows; elsewhere it reads once, few, many or a size class.

>-|-|TRBJ2-7|TRBV7-6
CASSLVANSYEQYF
TGTGCCAGCAGCTTAGTGGCTAACTCCTACGAGCAGTACTTC
>-|-|TRBJ2-7|TRBV29-1
CSVVIWVRSYEQYF
TGCAGCGTTGTTATTTGGGTCCGCTCCTACGAGCAGTACTTC
>-|-|TRBJ2-7|TRBV29-1
CSVVEGSYEQYF
TGCAGCGTTGTCGAGGGCTCCTACGAGCAGTACTTC
>-|-|TRBJ2-3|TRBV10-3
CAISLEGLAGGTDTQYF
TGTGCCATCAGTCTAGAGGGGCTAGCTGGCGGCACAGATACGCAGTATTTT
>-|-|TRBJ2-2|TRBV27
CASSLWAGWSTGELFF
TGTGCCAGCAGTTTATGGGCGGGTTGGAGCACCGGGGAGCTGTTTTTT
>-|-|TRBJ2-7|TRBV18
CASSPRQETYTYEQYF
TGTGCCAGCTCACCAAGACAGGAGACCTACACCTACGAGCAGTACTTC
>-|-|TRBJ2-7|TRBV30
CAFSQRALTYEQYF
TGTGCCTTCTCCCAGCGGGCCCTCACCTACGAGCAGTACTTC
>-|-|TRBJ2-7|TRBV12-3/TRBV12-4
CASSTFGGGAYEQYF
TGTGCCAGCAGTACCTTTGGCGGGGGCGCCTACGAGCAGTACTTC
>-|-|TRBJ2-4|TRBV14
CASSQGERNIQYF
TGTGCCAGCAGCCAAGGGGAGCGGAACATTCAGTACTTC
>TRBD1|-|TRBJ1-2|TRBV27
CASSFGTGGGYTF
TGTGCCAGCAGTTTTGGGACAGGGGGTGGCTACACCTTC
>TRBD2|-|TRBJ2-7|TRBV5-1
CASSLGRLAGGHEQYF
TGCGCCAGCAGCCTCGGAAGACTAGCGGGAGGCCACGAGCAGTACTTC
>-|-|TRBJ2-3|TRBV27
CASSSDLVRVADDTDTQYF
TGTGCCAGCAGTTCGGATCTTGTCAGGGTAGCGGACGACACAGATACGCAGTATTTT
>-|-|TRBJ1-1|TRBV30
CAWSIGIVNTEAFF
TGTGCCTGGAGTATTGGAATCGTGAACACTGAAGCTTTCTTT
>-|-|TRBJ2-7|TRBV21-1
CASSKVGTSGSFYEQYF
TGTGCCAGCAGCAAAGTCGGAACTAGCGGGAGTTTCTACGAGCAGTACTTC
>-|-|TRBJ2-7|TRBV20-1
CSAPRGDAGEQYF
TGCAGTGCTCCCCGGGGAGACGCAGGCGAGCAGTACTTC
>-|-|TRBJ1-5|TRBV3-1
CASSQATENQPQHF
TGTGCCAGCAGCCAAGCGACAGAAAATCAGCCCCAGCATTTT
>-|-|TRBJ2-6|TRBV28
CASNLGGPLTGANVLTF
TGTGCCAGCAACCTCGGGGGACCCTTGACTGGGGCCAACGTCCTGACTTTC
>-|-|TRBJ2-1|TRBV19
CACRQPEGDEQFF
TGTGCCTGCAGACAACCCGAGGGAGATGAGCAGTTCTTC
>TRBD1|-|TRBJ1-3|TRBV27
CASSAGQGGRNTIYF
TGTGCCAGCAGTGCGGGACAGGGAGGAAGAAACACCATATATTTT
>TRBD1|once|TRBJ1-4|TRBV11-2
CASSWTGGRGEKLFF
TGTGCCAGCAGCTGGACAGGGGGCCGGGGCGAAAAACTGTTTTTT
>TRBD1|-|TRBJ2-3|TRBV2
CASSVRDRGTDTQYF
TGTGCCAGCAGTGTCCGGGACAGAGGCACAGATACGCAGTATTTT
>-|-|TRBJ1-6|TRBV2
CASSEDGGNNSPLHF
TGTGCCAGCAGTGAAGATGGGGGGAATAATTCACCCCTCCACTTT
>TRBD1|-|TRBJ1-1|TRBV5-8
CASSLGTGGTSGTEAFF
TGTGCCAGCAGCTTGGGGACAGGGGGGACCTCTGGCACTGAAGCTTTCTTT
>-|-|TRBJ2-7|TRBV21-1
CASSSQGTGLFFPTYEQYF
TGTGCCAGCAGCTCTCAGGGTACAGGGCTGTTTTTCCCAACCTACGAGCAGTACTTC
>-|-|TRBJ1-5|TRBV5-6
CASSLIRWSSNQPQHF
TGTGCCAGCAGCTTGATTCGGTGGTCAAGCAATCAGCCCCAGCATTTT
>-|-|TRBJ1-1|TRBV9
CASSVAEETPNTEAFF
TGTGCCAGCAGCGTAGCCGAGGAGACCCCGAACACTGAAGCTTTCTTT
>TRBD1|-|TRBJ2-7|TRBV27
CASSLGQGGPYEQYF
TGTGCCAGCAGTTTAGGACAGGGGGGACCCTACGAGCAGTACTTC
>-|-|TRBJ1-3|TRBV5-1
CASSLQTVSGNTIYF
TGCGCCAGCAGCTTACAGACGGTCTCTGGAAACACCATATATTTT
>TRBD2|-|TRBJ2-7|TRBV6-1
CASSEARTSGFEQYF
TGTGCCAGCAGTGAAGCGAGGACTAGCGGCTTCGAGCAGTACTTC
>-|once|TRBJ1-1|TRBV19
CASSTPELEAFF
TGTGCCAGTAGTACCCCGGAGCTTGAAGCTTTCTTT
>-|-|TRBJ1-1|TRBV9
CASSVVGEDGTEAFF
TGTGCCAGCAGCGTAGTTGGGGAGGACGGCACTGAAGCTTTCTTT
>-|-|TRBJ1-4|TRBV5-6
CASEYSSGEKLFF
TGTGCCAGCGAGTATTCCTCCGGTGAAAAACTGTTTTTT
>-|-|TRBJ1-5|TRBV15
CATSRDLGEQPQHF
TGTGCCACCAGCAGAGACCTAGGCGAACAGCCCCAGCATTTT
>-|-|TRBJ2-1|TRBV5-1
CASSSSDEQFF
TGCGCCAGCAGCTCTAGCGATGAGCAGTTCTTC
>-|-|TRBJ2-5|TRBV27
CASSPLGQETQYF
TGTGCCAGCAGCCCTTTGGGGCAAGAGACCCAGTACTTC
>TRBD1|-|TRBJ2-1|TRBV6-9
CATGTVGSEQFF
TGTGCCACCGGGACAGTCGGCAGTGAGCAGTTCTTC
>-|-|TRBJ2-3|TRBV7-9
CASSLGPNTQYF
TGTGCCAGCAGCTTAGGGCCAAATACGCAGTATTTT
>-|once|TRBJ2-7|TRBV28
CASSLPLGDEQYF
TGTGCCAGCAGTCTTCCTCTGGGGGACGAGCAGTACTTC
>TRBD1|-|TRBJ2-1|TRBV7-9
CASSGDRGYPDEQFF
TGTGCCAGCAGCGGGGACAGGGGCTACCCGGATGAGCAGTTCTTC
>-|-|TRBJ2-7|TRBV27
CASSLRGPAIYEQYF
TGTGCCAGCAGTCTCCGCGGTCCCGCGATATACGAGCAGTACTTC
>-|-|TRBJ1-2|TRBV12-3/TRBV12-4
CASNLAGNYGYTF
TGTGCCAGTAACCTGGCGGGGAACTATGGCTACACCTTC
>TRBD1|-|TRBJ2-1|TRBV6-2/TRBV6-3
CASSWTGDYNEQFF
TGTGCCAGCAGCTGGACAGGGGACTACAATGAGCAGTTCTTC
>-|once|TRBJ2-1|TRBV12-3/TRBV12-4
CASSYTQGVDEQFF
TGTGCCAGCAGCTACACCCAAGGGGTCGATGAGCAGTTCTTC
>-|-|TRBJ2-4|TRBV28
CASSNLREQTKNIQYF
TGTGCCAGCAGTAATCTCCGGGAACAGACAAAAAACATTCAGTACTTC
>-|once|TRBJ2-1|TRBV12-3/TRBV12-4
CASSHVGGDNEQFF
TGTGCCAGCAGTCACGTGGGGGGAGACAATGAGCAGTTCTTC
>-|-|TRBJ1-2|TRBV4-1
CASSQTQERSIGYTF
TGCGCCAGCAGCCAGACCCAGGAAAGGTCTATTGGCTACACCTTC
>-|once|TRBJ1-2|TRBV4-1
CASSQEAGAGGYTF
TGCGCCAGCAGCCAAGAGGCAGGGGCGGGTGGCTACACCTTC
>-|few|TRBJ1-2|TRBV4-1
CASSQETGFDYGYTF
TGCGCCAGCAGCCAAGAAACAGGGTTTGACTATGGCTACACCTTC
>-|-|TRBJ2-7|TRBV19
CASSPEGVYSSYEQYF
TGTGCCAGTAGTCCGGAGGGGGTGTACAGCTCCTACGAGCAGTACTTC
>-|-|TRBJ1-1|TRBV5-1
CASSDLGDGNTEAFF
TGCGCCAGCAGCGATTTGGGGGACGGTAACACTGAAGCTTTCTTT
>TRBD2|-|TRBJ2-3|TRBV2
CASSEGSGRAKDTQYF
TGTGCCAGCAGTGAAGGGAGCGGGAGGGCCAAAGATACGCAGTATTTT